This section outlines one T cell receptor (beta chain) sequence together with its context. A much larger clone lies one base from this, so it may be a read error. Then a second PCR, running roughly 7 to 11 cycles, was carried out with a sample-barcoded 5' primer and a J-beta primer mix. Via MiXCR, TCRdb re-called the 5' RACE reads, giving one row per CDR3 protein. The table includes 800,000 to 950,000 distinct CDR3 sequences, about 36% detected once. These data belong to a study of blood T cells in healthy people across ages. In germline, CDR1 is SGHRS, CDR2 YFSETQ. The CDR3 is 14 amino acids. This TCR came from a man younger than 30 in good health. This rearrangement joins TRBV5-1 to TRBJ2-3; D call uncertain. The source material was blood. CDR3 sequence (DNA): TGCGCCAGCGGCTTGGAAGGGAATACAGATACGCAGTATTTT. Amino acids: CASGLEGNTDTQYF.